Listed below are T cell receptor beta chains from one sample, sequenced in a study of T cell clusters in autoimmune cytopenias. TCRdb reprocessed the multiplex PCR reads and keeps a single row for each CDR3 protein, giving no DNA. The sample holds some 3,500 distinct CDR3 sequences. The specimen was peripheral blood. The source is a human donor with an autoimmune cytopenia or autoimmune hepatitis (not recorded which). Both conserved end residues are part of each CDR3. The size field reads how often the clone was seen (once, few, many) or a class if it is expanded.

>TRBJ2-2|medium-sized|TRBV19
CASSMQRTGGTGELFF
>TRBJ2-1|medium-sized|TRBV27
CASSIGGLGNEQFF
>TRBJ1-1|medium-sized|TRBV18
CASSPPGIGYTEAFF
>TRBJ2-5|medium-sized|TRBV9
CASSVIGGETQYF
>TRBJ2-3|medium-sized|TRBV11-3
CASSLDGGAGDTQYF
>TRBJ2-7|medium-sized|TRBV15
CATSRGQTSYEQYF
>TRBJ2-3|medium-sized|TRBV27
CASRLAGKDTQYF
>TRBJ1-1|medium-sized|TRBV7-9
CASSSFRGGSAEAFF
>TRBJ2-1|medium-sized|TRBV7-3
CASILSGRPYNEQFF
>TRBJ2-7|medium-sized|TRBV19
CASSPGTGGYEQYF
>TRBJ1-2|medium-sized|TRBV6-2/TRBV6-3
CASTRYGQGYGYTF
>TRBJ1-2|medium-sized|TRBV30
CAWSGQVDYGYTF
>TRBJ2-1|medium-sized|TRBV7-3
CASSNSGNSYNEQFF
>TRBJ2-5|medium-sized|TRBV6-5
CASSYSLGAGEETQYF
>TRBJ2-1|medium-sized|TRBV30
CAGIRDRDNEQFF
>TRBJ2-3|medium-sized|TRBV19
CASSDTGGITDTQYF
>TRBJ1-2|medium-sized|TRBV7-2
CASSSSSEDGYTF
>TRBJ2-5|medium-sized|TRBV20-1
CSARGRQQETQYF
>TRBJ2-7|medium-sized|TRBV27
CASSRGPSGYEQYF
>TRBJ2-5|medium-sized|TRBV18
CASSPNDNGGQVRYF
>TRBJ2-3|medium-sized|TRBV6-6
CASSLGPSMGTDTQYF
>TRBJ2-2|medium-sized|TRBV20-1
CSAPGGANTGELFF
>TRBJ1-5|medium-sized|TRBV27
CASGDRGRGQPQHF
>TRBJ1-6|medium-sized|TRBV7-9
CASKQLRTGDYSPLHF
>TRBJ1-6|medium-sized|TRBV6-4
CASGEEGNSPLHF
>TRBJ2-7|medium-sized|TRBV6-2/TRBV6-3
CASRNHLGRGQGASPYEQYF
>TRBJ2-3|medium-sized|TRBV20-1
CSADRGRGPDTQYF
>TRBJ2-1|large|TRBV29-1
CSVDYRGNEQFF
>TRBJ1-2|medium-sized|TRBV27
CASSFGGGYGYTF
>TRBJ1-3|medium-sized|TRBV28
CASVPPGTGNTIYF
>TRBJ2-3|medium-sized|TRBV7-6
CASSEFLTGDTQYF
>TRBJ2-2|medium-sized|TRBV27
CASSQGRSTGELFF
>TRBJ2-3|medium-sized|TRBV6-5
CASRPGQGRPHTQYF
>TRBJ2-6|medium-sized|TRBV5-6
CASSLWEAGANVLTF
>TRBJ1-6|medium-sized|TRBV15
CATSRDRGEDSPLHF
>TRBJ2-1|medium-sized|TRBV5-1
CASSRTSAQSSYNEQFF
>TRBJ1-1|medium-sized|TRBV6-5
CASRMTGMGNTEAFF
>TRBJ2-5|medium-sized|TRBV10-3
CAISELGEETQYF
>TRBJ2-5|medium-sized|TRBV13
CASSPRRASGGEETQYF
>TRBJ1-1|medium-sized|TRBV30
CAWSVMAYGSTEAFF
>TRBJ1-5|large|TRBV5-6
CASSFGTGGSDQPQHF
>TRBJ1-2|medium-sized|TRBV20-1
CSASLDRITNYGYTF
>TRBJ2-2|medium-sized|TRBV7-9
CASSPFGMEGAGELFF
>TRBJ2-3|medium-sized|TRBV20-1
CSARTETDTQYF
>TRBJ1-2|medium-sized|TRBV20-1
CSAGTDRDYGYTF
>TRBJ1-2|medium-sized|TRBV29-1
CSVVGGTDYGYTF